These 28 T cell receptor beta chains originate from one sample sequenced in a study of T cell changes during pregnancy in multiple sclerosis. Sequencing was performed with immunoSEQ multiplex PCR; in TCRdb, only in-frame clones are kept and a portion is missing. The sample contains about 72,000 clones, 90% to 95% of which appear only once. The material was peripheral blood, obtained in the third trimester of pregnancy. The receptor source for this set is a female donor in good health, enrolled as a control in a pregnancy study.

The rearrangement joins TRBV27 to TRBJ1-2; tentative D call: TRBD1 (6 bases). From germline, CDR1 is MNHEY and CDR2 SMNVEV (reference sequence). V was shortened by 3 bases and J by 6 bases, with 11 bases between the two germline ends. The length of the CDR3 is 13 residues. The CDR3 spells CASSLKAGDGYTF. CDR3 coding DNA: TGTGCCAGCAGTTTGAAGGCAGGGGATGGCTACACCTTC.

The chain employs TRBV18 and TRBJ2-7, with a weak D call TRBD1 (5 bases). This CDR3 has 15 residues. Germline CDR1 reads KGHSH; CDR2 reads LQKENI. Trimming removed 0 bases at V and 2 bases at J, with 11 bases between. CDR3 amino acids: CASSPPGQGPYEQYF. In nucleotides, the CDR3 is TGTGCCAGCTCACCACCAGGCCAGGGCCCCTACGAGCAGTACTTC.

The rearrangement joins TRBV6-5 to TRBJ1-1, with D possibly being TRBD1 (6 bases). The CDR3 consists of 15 residues. V dropped 5 bases and J dropped 1 base, with 14 bases sitting between them. Per the germline V gene, CDR1 is MNHEY and CDR2 is SVGAGI. The chain's CDR3 is CASSRTGTPNTEAFF. Written as DNA, the CDR3 is TGTGCCAGCAGTCGTACCGGGACACCGAACACTGAAGCTTTCTTT.

The gene calls are TRBV25-1 and TRBJ2-3; D possibly corresponds to TRBD1 (6 bases). Trimming stripped 5 bases from V and 2 bases from J, with 14 bases between. CDR3 length: 15 residues. CDR1 is MGHDK, CDR2 SYGVNS, per germline. CDR3 in DNA: TGTGCCAGCAGTTTGCCCGGGACAACCACAGATACGCAGTATTTT. Its translation: CASSLPGTTTDTQYF.

The genes are TRBV28 and TRBJ1-2; 12 positions match TRBD1. This CDR3 region has 16 residues. Germline lookup yields CDR1 MDHEN and CDR2 SYDVKM. V shed 2 bases and J 6 bases; nucleotides not matched to a gene: 7. The CDR3 nucleotides read TGTGCCAGCAGTTTAGCCGGGACAGGGGGCAAGGATGGCTACACCTTC. It translates to CASSLAGTGGKDGYTF.

The rearrangement uses TRBV7-9 and TRBJ1-2, with D unclear. The length of the CDR3 is 13 residues. The V end lost 1 base, the J end lost 7 bases, and 10 bases lay between the germline ends. CDR1 is SEHNR, CDR2 FQNEAQ, per germline (reference sequence). CDR3 region: CASSLVGVGGYTF. The CDR3 nucleotides are TGTGCCAGCAGCTTAGTGGGAGTTGGTGGCTACACCTTC.

A single count supports this clone. The chain couples TRBV18 to TRBJ2-7; TRBD2 matches 11 bases. This CDR3 is built from 15 residues. CDR1 and CDR2 (germline): KGHSH, LQKENI. V lost 3 bases, J lost 1 base, and 2 bases stayed unmatched. The CDR3 nucleotides read TGTGCCAGCTCACCGGCTAGCGGGGGGTCCTACGAGCAGTACTTC. Protein product: CASSPASGGSYEQYF.

The rearrangement joins TRBV9 to TRBJ2-6; D is possibly TRBD1 (6 bases). The V gene lost 4 bases and the J gene lost 2 bases, with 19 bases spanning the gap. Germline V gene sequence: CDR1 SGDLS, CDR2 YYNGEE. The CDR3 has 18 amino acids. The CDR3 DNA is TGTGCCAGCAGCCCTGTTGGGGGCCACCCCACTGGGGCCAACGTCCTGACTTTC. This codes for CASSPVGGHPTGANVLTF.

This chain connects TRBV11-2 to TRBJ2-4; possible D gene TRBD2, 5 bases. The germline V gene encodes CDR1 SGHAT and CDR2 FQNNGV. The V and J ends lost 5 bases and 8 bases respectively, with 19 bases between them. The CDR3 is made up of 15 amino acids. DNA for the CDR3: TGTGCCAGCAGCCTACTCCCCGGGGTCGCGGACATTCAGTACTTC. Amino acid sequence: CASSLLPGVADIQYF.

In DNA form, the CDR3 reads TGCGCCAGCAGCCAAGGGGCCGCGTTCTATGGCTACACCTTC. It codes for CASSQGAAFYGYTF. This chain links TRBV4-1 with TRBJ1-2; D remains unclear. The germline V gene encodes CDR1 MGHRA and CDR2 YSYEKL. The CDR3 is 14 residues long. Trimming shortened V by 1 base and J by 4 bases, and 10 bases separated the two germline ends.

This chain joins TRBV6-5 and TRBJ1-4, with D hard to call. The V gene's germline CDR1 is MNHEY and CDR2 SVGAGI. The V and J ends lost 10 bases and 0 bases respectively, with 12 bases between them. The CDR3 runs 14 residues. CDR3 protein: CATRGVATNEKLFF. In DNA, the CDR3 is TGTGCCACCCGCGGGGTTGCAACTAATGAAAAACTGTTTTTT.

The chain has TRBV14 and TRBJ1-4, with TRBD1 identical over 9 bases. The CDR3 is 15 residues long. Losses at the gene ends were 3 bases for V and 5 bases for J; bases not matched to a gene: 4. Germline V gene sequence: CDR1 SGHDN, CDR2 FVKESK. The CDR3 DNA reads TGTGCCAGCAGCCAGCGGACAGGGGCAAATGAAAAACTGTTTTTT. This gives the protein CASSQRTGANEKLFF. Supplemented by reference TRBV14 and TRBJ1-4, the full variable domain reads EAGVTQFPSHSVIEKGQTVTLRCDPISGHDNLYWYRRVMGKEIKFLLHFVKESKQDESGMPNNRFLAERTGGTYSTLKVQPAELEDSGVYFCASSQRTGANEKLFFGSGTQLSVL.

The gene calls are TRBV10-3 and TRBJ1-1; 7 nucleotides agree with TRBD1. The germline CDR1 and CDR2 sequences are ENHRY and SYGVKD. The CDR3 is made up of 14 amino acids. V was pared by 8 bases and J by 2 bases, with 8 bases of the junction left unmatched. The DNA of the CDR3 is TGTGCCATCCGAACCGGGACAGCAAACACTGAAGCTTTCTTT. It yields the protein CAIRTGTANTEAFF.

The V and J genes are TRBV18 and TRBJ2-2, with a tentative D call TRBD1 (6 bases). V was pared by 4 bases and J by 7 bases, with 10 bases between. This CDR3 comprises 13 residues. Germline V lookup: CDR1 KGHSH, CDR2 LQKENI. The CDR3 bases are TGTGCCAGCTCACGACAGGATATCGGGGAGCTGTTTTTT. Amino acids: CASSRQDIGELFF.

The chain links TRBV5-1 to TRBJ1-3; TRBD1 might be the D (5 bases). Germline-derived CDR1 and CDR2 are SGHRS and YFSETQ. The ends were cut back, 1 base at V and 1 base at J, with 9 bases in the middle. This CDR3 is built from 15 residues. CDR3 DNA: TGCGCCAGCAGCTTGCAGGGAAGTTCTGGAAACACCATATATTTT. It is translated as CASSLQGSSGNTIYF.

V usage is TRBV7-2 and J usage is TRBJ2-3; tentatively, D is TRBD2 (6 bases). Looked up from germline, CDR1 is SGHTA and CDR2 is FQGNSA. The CDR3 is 14 residues long. The germline V and J ends were trimmed by 1 base and 5 bases, with 10 bases remaining between them. In nucleotides, the CDR3 is TGTGCCAGCAGCTTAGTCGGGGGAGGAGATACGCAGTATTTT. Translated, it gives CASSLVGGGDTQYF.

The chain couples TRBV28 to TRBJ2-1, with TRBD2 identical over 10 bases. The V and J ends lost 6 bases and 8 bases, in that order; junction bases with no gene match: 10. This CDR3 region has 15 residues. Looked up from germline, CDR1 is MDHEN and CDR2 is SYDVKM. CDR3 in amino acids: CASSPLSGRSYEQFF. DNA for the CDR3: TGTGCCAGCAGCCCACTTAGCGGGAGGAGCTATGAGCAGTTCTTC.

The V gene is TRBV9, the J gene TRBJ2-1; D is possibly TRBD1 (8 bases). Germline assignment: CDR1 SGDLS and CDR2 YYNGEE. The CDR3 spans 14 residues. Between the trimmed V and J ends, which lost 3 bases and 8 bases, there was a span of 15 bases. Written as DNA, the CDR3 is TGTGCCAGCAGCGAGAGGACAGGGAGGGATGAGCAGTTCTTC. This sequence encodes CASSERTGRDEQFF.

The chain recombines TRBV28 with TRBJ1-2; D possibly corresponds to TRBD1 (6 bases). The CDR3 totals 15 residues. Trimming shortened V by 4 bases and J by 8 bases, and 20 bases separated the two germline ends. The germline V gene has CDR1 MDHEN and CDR2 SYDVKM. Here the CDR3 DNA reads TGTGCCAGCAGTTCCGATCTGACAGGTGGGGTAGGCTACACCTTC. Protein sequence: CASSSDLTGGVGYTF.

The CDR3 DNA is TGTGCCAGCCGCGGGGGGGCGGATACGCAGTATTTT. Its protein product is CASRGGADTQYF. The chain has TRBV2 and TRBJ2-3; 9 nucleotides agree with TRBD2. V shed 8 bases, J shed 6 bases, and the junction held 3 bases outside the gene matches. This CDR3 spans 12 amino acids. From germline, CDR1 is SNHLY and CDR2 FYNNEI.

The rearrangement links TRBV5-1 to TRBJ2-5, with D possibly TRBD2 on 5 matching bases. Germline-derived CDR1 and CDR2 are SGHRS and YFSETQ. The V gene lost 3 bases and the J gene lost 2 bases, with 8 bases spanning the gap. This CDR3 spans 13 amino acids. CDR3: CASSYAGQETQYF. CDR3 bases: TGCGCCAGCAGCTACGCGGGTCAAGAGACCCAGTACTTC.

The CDR3 here is CASRERSPLHF. CDR3 bases: TGTGCCAGCAGAGAGCGATCACCCCTCCACTTT. This chain links TRBV6-1 with TRBJ1-6; no reliable D call. Trimming left V 6 bases short and J 10 bases short, with 7 bases between. The CDR3 consists of 11 residues. The germline gives CDR1 MNHNS, CDR2 SASEGT.

V is TRBV5-1 and J is TRBJ1-3, with 9 bases fitting TRBD1. The length of the CDR3 is 18 residues. Germline assignment: CDR1 SGHRS and CDR2 YFSETQ. The V gene end was trimmed by 0 bases and the J gene end by 7 bases; junction bases not matched to a gene: 14. CDR3 protein: CASSLGVLPGQGSNTIYF. CDR3 bases: TGCGCCAGCAGCTTGGGGGTTCTACCGGGACAGGGTTCGAACACCATATATTTT.

Comments on this clone: At one end, the junction sequence differs from germline, possibly due to a read error. Here the CDR3 reads CASSQATGVSFNEQFF. The CDR3 region has the DNA TGTGCCAGCAGCCAAGCGACAGGGGTTTCCTTCAATGAGCAGTTCTTC. The chain employs TRBV14 and TRBJ2-1, with 8 nucleotides matching TRBD1. Germline assignment: CDR1 SGHDN and CDR2 FVKESK. This CDR3 spans 16 amino acids.

The rearrangement joins TRBV4-3 to TRBJ1-2; D is possibly TRBD1 (6 bases). This CDR3 has 17 residues. The germline V and J ends were trimmed by 2 bases and 6 bases, with 22 bases remaining between them. CDR1 is LGHNA, CDR2 YSLEER, per germline. The CDR3 protein is CASSQRGAGGRFHGYTF. The DNA of the CDR3 is TGCGCCAGCAGCCAACGCGGTGCCGGGGGGCGCTTCCATGGCTACACCTTC.

The genes are TRBV6-1 and TRBJ2-7, with TRBD1 matching over 9 bases. This CDR3 comprises 15 residues. Germline values: CDR1 MNHNS, CDR2 SASEGT. The junction had 9 bases not matched to a gene; V was cut back by 5 bases and J by 4 bases. CDR3 sequence (DNA): TGTGCCAGCAGTCACCGGGACAGGGAAGGTTACGAGCAGTACTTC. Residues: CASSHRDREGYEQYF.

The chain couples TRBV2 to TRBJ1-3; D remains ambiguous. In germline, CDR1 is SNHLY, CDR2 FYNNEI. This CDR3 region has 12 residues. V gave up 7 bases and J gave up 1 base, with 5 bases separating them. CDR3 nucleotide sequence: TGTGCCAGCATCAAATCTGGAAACACCATATATTTT. This codes for CASIKSGNTIYF.

V is TRBV6-5 and J is TRBJ1-2; 7 bases line up with TRBD1. Per germline, CDR1 MNHEY and CDR2 SVGAGI. This CDR3 is 13 amino acids long. Unmatched junction bases numbered 6, after V lost 0 bases and J lost 11 bases. CDR3 residues: CASSYSTAGGYTF. CDR3 nucleotides: TGTGCCAGCAGTTACTCGACGGCAGGGGGATACACCTTC.